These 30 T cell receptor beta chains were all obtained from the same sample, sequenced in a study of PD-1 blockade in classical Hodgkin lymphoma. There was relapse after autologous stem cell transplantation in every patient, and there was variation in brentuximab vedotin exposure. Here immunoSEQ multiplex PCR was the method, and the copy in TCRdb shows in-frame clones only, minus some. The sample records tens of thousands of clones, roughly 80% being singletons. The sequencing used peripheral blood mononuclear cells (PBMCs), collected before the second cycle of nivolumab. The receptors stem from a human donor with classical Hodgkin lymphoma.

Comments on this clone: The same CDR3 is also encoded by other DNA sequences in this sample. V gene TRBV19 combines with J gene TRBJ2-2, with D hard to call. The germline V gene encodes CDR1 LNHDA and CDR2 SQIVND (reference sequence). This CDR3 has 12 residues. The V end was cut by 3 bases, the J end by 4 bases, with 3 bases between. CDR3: CASSISTGELFF. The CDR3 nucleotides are TGTGCCAGTAGTATTTCCACCGGGGAGCTGTTTTTT.

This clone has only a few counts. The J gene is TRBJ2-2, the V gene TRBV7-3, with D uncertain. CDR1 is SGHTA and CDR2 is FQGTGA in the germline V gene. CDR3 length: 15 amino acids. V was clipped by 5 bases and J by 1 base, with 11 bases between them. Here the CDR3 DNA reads TGTGCCAGCAGCCCCCGGGCTGGGAACACCGGGGAGCTGTTTTTT. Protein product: CASSPRAGNTGELFF.

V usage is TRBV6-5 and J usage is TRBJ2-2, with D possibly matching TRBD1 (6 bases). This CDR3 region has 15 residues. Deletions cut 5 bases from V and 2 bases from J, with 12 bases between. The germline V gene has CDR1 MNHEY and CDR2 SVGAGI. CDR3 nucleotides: TGTGCCAGCAGTCCCCGGACAGACAACACCGGGGAGCTGTTTTTT. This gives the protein CASSPRTDNTGELFF.

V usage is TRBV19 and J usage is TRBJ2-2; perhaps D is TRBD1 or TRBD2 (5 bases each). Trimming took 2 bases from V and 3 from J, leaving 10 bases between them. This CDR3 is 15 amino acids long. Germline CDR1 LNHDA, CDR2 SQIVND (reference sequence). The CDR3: CASSISGTHTGELFF. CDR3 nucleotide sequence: TGTGCCAGTAGTATATCCGGGACCCACACCGGGGAGCTGTTTTTT.

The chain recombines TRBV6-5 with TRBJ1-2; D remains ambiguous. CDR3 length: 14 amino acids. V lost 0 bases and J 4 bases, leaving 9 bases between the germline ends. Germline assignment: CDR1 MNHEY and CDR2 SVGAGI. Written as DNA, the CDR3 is TGTGCCAGCAGTTACTCTGGCCCCTCCTATGGCTACACCTTC. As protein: CASSYSGPSYGYTF.

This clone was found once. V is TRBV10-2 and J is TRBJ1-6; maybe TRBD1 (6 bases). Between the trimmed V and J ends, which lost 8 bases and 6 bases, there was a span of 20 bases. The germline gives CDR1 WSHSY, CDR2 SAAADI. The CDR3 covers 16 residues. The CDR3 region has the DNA TGCGCCAGCGGTTGGGGGGGCGCCTCGGGTAATTCACCCCTCCACTTT. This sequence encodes CASGWGGASGNSPLHF.

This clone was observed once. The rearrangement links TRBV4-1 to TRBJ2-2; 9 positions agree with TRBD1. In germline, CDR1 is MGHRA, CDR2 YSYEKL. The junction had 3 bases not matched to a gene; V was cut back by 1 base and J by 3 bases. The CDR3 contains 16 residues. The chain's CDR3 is CASSQGGTGHTGELFF. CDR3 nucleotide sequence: TGCGCCAGCAGCCAAGGCGGGACAGGGCACACCGGGGAGCTGTTTTTT.

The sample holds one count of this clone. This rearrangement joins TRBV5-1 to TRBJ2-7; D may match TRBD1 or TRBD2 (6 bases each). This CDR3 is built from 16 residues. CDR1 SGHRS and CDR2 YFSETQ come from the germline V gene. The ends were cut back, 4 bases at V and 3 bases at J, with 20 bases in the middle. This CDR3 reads CASSPLTSGAYYEQYF. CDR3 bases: TGCGCCAGCAGCCCCCTTACTTCGGGGGCCTACTACGAGCAGTACTTC.

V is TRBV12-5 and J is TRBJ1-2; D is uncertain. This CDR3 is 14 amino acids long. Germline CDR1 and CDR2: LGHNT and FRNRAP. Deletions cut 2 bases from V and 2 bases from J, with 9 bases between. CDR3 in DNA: TGTGCTAGTGGTTTGCTGGGCGGAAACTATGGCTACACCTTC. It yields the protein CASGLLGGNYGYTF.

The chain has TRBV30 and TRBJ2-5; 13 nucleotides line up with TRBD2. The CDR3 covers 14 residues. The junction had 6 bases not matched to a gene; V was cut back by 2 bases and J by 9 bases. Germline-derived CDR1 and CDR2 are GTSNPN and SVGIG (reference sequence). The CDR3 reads CAWSRGLAGVAQYF. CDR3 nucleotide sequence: TGTGCCTGGAGTCGAGGACTAGCGGGGGTGGCCCAGTACTTC. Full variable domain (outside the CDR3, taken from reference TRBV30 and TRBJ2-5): SQTIHQWPATLVQPVGSPLSLECTVEGTSNPNLYWYRQAAGRGLQLLFYSVGIGQISSEVPQNLSASRPQDRQFILSSKKLLLSDSGFYLCAWSRGLAGVAQYFGPGTRLLVL.

This CDR3 reads CASSLVGDSAYEQYF. CDR3 bases: TGCGCCAGCAGCTTGGTGGGGGACAGTGCCTACGAGCAGTACTTC. The V gene is TRBV5-1, the J gene TRBJ2-7, with TRBD1 matching over 7 bases. Germline V lookup: CDR1 SGHRS, CDR2 YFSETQ. V dropped 0 bases and J dropped 2; count of bases not matched to a gene: 5. The CDR3 consists of 15 residues.

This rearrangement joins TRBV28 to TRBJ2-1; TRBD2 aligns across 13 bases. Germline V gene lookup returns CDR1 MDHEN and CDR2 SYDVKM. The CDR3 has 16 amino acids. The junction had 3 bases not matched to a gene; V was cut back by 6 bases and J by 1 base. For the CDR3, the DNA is TGTGCCAGCAGATGGGGACTAGCGGGGTCCTACAATGAGCAGTTCTTC. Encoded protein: CASRWGLAGSYNEQFF.

The CDR3 reads CASSPTEYEQYF. In nucleotides, the CDR3 is TGTGCCAGCAGCCCCACAGAGTACGAGCAGTACTTC. The chain uses TRBV6-5 and TRBJ2-7, with no clear D. V dropped 6 bases and J dropped 4 bases, with 10 bases sitting between them. The length of the CDR3 is 12 residues. Germline loops: CDR1 MNHEY, CDR2 SVGAGI.

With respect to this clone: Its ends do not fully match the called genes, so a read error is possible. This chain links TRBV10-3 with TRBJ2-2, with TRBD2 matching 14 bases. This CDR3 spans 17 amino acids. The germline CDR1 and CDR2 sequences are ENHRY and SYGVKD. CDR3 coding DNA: TGTGCCATCACCGGGACTAGCGGGGGAAGTAGCACCGGGGAGCTGCTTTTT. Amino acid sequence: CAITGTSGGSSTGELLF.

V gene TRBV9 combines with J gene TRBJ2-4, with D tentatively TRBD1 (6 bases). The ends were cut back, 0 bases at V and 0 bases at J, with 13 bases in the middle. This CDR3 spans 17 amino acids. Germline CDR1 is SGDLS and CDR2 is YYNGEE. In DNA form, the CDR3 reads TGTGCCAGCAGCGTAGGGCAGGGGTTGATAGCCAAAAACATTCAGTACTTC. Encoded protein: CASSVGQGLIAKNIQYF.

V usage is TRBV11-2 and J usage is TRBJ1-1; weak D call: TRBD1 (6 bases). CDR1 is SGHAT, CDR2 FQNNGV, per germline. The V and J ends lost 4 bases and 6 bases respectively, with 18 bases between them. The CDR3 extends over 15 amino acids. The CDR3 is CASSSVRVHRAEAFF. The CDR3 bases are TGTGCCAGCAGCTCCGTAAGAGTTCACAGGGCTGAAGCTTTCTTT.

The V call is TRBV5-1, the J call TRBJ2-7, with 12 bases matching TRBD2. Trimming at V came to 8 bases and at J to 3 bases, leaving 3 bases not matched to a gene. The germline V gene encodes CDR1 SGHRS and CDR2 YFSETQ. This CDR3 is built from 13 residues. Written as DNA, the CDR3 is TGCGCCAGTACTAGCGGGAGGAACTACGAGCAGTACTTC. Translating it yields CASTSGRNYEQYF.

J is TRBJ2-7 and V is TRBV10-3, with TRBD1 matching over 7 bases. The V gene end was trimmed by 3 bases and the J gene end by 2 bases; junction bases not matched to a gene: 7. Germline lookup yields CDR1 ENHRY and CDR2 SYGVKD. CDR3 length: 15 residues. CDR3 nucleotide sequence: TGTGCCATCAGTGACATGGACAGGACCACCTACGAGCAGTACTTC. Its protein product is CAISDMDRTTYEQYF.

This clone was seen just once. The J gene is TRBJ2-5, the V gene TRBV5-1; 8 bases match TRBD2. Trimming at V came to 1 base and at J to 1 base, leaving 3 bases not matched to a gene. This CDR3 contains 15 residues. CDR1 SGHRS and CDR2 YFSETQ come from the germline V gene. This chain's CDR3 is CASSLQRGPQETQYF. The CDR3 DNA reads TGCGCCAGCAGCTTGCAGCGGGGGCCCCAAGAGACCCAGTACTTC. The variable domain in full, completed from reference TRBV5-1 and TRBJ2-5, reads KAGVTQTPRYLIKTRGQQVTLSCSPISGHRSVSWYQQTPGQGLQFLFEYFSETQRNKGNFPGRFSGRQFSNSRSEMNVSTLELGDSALYLCASSLQRGPQETQYFGPGTRLLVL.

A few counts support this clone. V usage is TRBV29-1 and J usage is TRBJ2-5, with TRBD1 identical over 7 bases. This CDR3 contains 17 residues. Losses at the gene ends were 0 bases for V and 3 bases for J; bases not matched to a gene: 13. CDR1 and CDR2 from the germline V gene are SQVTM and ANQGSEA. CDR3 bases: TGCAGCGTTGAAGATCAAAGGTGGGGGACAGCAAAAGAGACCCAGTACTTC. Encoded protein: CSVEDQRWGTAKETQYF.

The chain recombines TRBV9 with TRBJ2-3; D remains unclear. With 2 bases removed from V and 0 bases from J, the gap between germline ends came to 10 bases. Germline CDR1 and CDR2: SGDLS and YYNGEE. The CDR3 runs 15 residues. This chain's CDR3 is CASSVWRSSTDTQYF. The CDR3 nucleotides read TGTGCCAGCAGCGTTTGGCGGTCTAGCACAGATACGCAGTATTTT.

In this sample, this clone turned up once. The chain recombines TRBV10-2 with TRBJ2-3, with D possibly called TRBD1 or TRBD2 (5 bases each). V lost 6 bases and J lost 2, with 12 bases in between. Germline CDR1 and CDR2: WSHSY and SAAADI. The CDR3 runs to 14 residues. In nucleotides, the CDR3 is TGCGCCAGCAGCTTGGGACCAATCACAGATACGCAGTATTTT. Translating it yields CASSLGPITDTQYF.

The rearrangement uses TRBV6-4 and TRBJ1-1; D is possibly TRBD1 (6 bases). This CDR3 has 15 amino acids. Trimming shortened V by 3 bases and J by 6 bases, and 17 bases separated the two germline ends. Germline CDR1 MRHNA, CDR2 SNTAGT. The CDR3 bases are TGTGCCAGCAGTGAGGGGATTGGGGGGCTCCCTGAAGCTTTCTTT. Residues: CASSEGIGGLPEAFF.

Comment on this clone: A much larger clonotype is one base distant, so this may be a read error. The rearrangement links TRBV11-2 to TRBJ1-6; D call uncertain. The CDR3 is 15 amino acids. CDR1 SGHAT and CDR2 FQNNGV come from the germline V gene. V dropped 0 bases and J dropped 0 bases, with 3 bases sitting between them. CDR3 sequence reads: CASSLEGSYNSPLHF. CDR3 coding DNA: TGTGCCAGCAGCTTAGAGGGCTCCTATAATTCACCCCTCCACTTT.

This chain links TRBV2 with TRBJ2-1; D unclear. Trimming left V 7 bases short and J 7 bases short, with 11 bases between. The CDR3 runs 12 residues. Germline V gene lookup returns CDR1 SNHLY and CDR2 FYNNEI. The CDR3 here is CASTLSVNEQFF. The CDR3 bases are TGTGCCAGCACCTTGTCTGTTAATGAGCAGTTCTTC.

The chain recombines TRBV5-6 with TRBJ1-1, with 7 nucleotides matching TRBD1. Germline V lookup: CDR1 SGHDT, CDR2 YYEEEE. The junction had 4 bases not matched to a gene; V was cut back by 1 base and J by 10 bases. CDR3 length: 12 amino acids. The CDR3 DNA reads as TGTGCCAGCAGCTTGTTGACAGGGTCAGCTTTCTTT. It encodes CASSLLTGSAFF.

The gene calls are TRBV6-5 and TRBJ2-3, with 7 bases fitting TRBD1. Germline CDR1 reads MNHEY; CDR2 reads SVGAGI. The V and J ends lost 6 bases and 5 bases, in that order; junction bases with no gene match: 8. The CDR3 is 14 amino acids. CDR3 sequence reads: CASREQGSRDTQYF. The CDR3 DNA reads TGTGCCAGCAGGGAACAGGGGTCCCGAGATACGCAGTATTTT.

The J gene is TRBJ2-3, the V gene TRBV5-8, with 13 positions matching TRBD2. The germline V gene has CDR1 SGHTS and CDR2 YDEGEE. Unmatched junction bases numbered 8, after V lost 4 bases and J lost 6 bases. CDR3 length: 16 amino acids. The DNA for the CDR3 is TGTGCCAGCAGCCTGGAAGGGACTAGCGGGGTGGATACGCAGTATTTT. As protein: CASSLEGTSGVDTQYF.

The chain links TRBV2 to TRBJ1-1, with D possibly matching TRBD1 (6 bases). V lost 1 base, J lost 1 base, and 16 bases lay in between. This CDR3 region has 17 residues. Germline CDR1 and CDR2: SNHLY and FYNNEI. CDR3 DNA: TGTGCCAGCAGTGAAGACAGGGTCACAGTTACGAACACTGAAGCTTTCTTT. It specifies CASSEDRVTVTNTEAFF.

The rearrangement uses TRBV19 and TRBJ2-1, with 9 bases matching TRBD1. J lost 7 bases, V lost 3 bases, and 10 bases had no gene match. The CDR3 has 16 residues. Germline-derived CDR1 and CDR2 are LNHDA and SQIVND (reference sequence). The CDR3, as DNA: TGTGCCAGTAGTATGGAACAGGGGGCATTGAGAAATGAGCAGTTCTTC. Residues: CASSMEQGALRNEQFF.